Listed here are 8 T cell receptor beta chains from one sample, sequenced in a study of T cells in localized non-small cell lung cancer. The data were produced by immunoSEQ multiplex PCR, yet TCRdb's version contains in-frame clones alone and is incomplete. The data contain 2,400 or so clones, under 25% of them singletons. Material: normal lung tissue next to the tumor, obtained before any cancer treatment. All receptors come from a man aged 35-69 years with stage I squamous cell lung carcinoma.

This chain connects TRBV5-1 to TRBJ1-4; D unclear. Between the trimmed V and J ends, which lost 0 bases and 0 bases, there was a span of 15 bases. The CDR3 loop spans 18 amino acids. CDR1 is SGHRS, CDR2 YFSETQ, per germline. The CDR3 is CASSLGGNPLATNEKLFF. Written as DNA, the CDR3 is TGCGCCAGCAGCTTGGGAGGGAATCCCCTCGCAACTAATGAAAAACTGTTTTTT.

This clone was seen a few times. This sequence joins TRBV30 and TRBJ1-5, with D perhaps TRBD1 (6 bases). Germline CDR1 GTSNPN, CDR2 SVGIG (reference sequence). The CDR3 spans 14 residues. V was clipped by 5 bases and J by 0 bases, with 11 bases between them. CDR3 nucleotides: TGTGCCTGGGGACAGTCTTATAGCAATCAGCCCCAGCATTTT. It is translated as CAWGQSYSNQPQHF.

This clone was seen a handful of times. In DNA form, the CDR3 reads TGTGCCAGTACTTTACGTAGCGGGAGCTCCTACAATGAGCAGTTCTTC. Amino acid sequence: CASTLRSGSSYNEQFF. The chain combines TRBV19 with TRBJ2-1, with 9 bases identical to TRBD2. V lost 7 bases to trimming and J lost 0 bases; unmatched junction nucleotides: 7. The CDR3 covers 16 residues. Germline V gives CDR1 LNHDA, CDR2 SQIVND (reference sequence).

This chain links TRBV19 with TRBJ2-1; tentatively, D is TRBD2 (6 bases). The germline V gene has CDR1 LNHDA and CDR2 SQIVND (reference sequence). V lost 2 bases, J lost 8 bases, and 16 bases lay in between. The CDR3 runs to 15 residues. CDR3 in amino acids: CASSIKSTRDDEQFF. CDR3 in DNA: TGTGCCAGTAGTATAAAAAGTACGCGGGATGATGAGCAGTTCTTC.

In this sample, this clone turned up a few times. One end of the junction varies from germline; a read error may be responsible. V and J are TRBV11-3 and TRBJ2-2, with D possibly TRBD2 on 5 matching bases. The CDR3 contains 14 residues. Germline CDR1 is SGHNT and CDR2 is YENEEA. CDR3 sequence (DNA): TGTGCTAGCAGCGGCGGGCCGAACACCGGGGAGCTGTTTTTT. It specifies CASSGGPNTGELFF. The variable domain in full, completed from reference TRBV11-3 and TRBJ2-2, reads EAGVVQSPRYKIIEKKQPVAFWCNPISGHNTLYWYLQNLGQGPELLIRYENEEAVDDSQLPKDRFSAERLKGVDSTLKIQPAELGDSAVYLCASSGGPNTGELFFGEGSRLTVL.

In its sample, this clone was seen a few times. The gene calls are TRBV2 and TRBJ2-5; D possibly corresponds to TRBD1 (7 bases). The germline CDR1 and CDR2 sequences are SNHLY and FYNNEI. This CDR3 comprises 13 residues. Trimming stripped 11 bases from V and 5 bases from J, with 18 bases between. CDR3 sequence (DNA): TGTGCCGAGCAGGGGGGCAGGGTGGAGACCCAGTACTTC. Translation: CAEQGGRVETQYF. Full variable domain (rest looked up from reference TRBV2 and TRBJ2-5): EPEVTQTPSHQVTQMGQEVILRCVPISNHLYFYWYRQILGQKVEFLVSFYNNEISEKSEIFDDQFSVERPDGSNFTLKIRSTKLEDSAMYFCAEQGGRVETQYFGPGTRLLVL.

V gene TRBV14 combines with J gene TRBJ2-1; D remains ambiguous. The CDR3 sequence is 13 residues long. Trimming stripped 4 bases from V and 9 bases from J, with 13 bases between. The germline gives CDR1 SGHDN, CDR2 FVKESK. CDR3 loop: CASSPMQATEQFF. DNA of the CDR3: TGTGCCAGCAGCCCAATGCAGGCTACTGAGCAGTTCTTC.

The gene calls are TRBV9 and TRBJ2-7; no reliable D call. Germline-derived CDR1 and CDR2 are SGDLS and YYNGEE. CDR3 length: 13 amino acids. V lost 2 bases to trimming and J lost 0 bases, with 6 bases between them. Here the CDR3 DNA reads TGTGCCAGCAGCGTCCAGGACTCCTACGAGCAGTACTTC. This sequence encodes CASSVQDSYEQYF.